These 27 T cell receptor beta chains were all obtained from the same sample, sequenced in a study of cytomegalovirus exposure and HLA in healthy donors (dated by TCRdb to 2015 to 2018). The library was produced with the immunoSEQ multiplex PCR assay. A mixture of 60 forward primers for TCR Vbeta segments and 13 reverse primers for TCR Jbeta segments was used in the multiplex PCR. Sourced from immuneACCESS, this table was stored by TCRdb with only in-frame sequences that have V and J called. A share of the clones is absent; for the studies checked, an unresolved V gene accounts for under half, and the remainder has no known explanation. The sample yields 130,000 or so clones; under 85% were counted once. Roughly 3.9% of the sample is taken by the ten largest. Sequenced: PBMCs. The receptor source for this set is a male donor in good health and CMV-seropositive.

This clone was found once. The gene calls are TRBV5-1 and TRBJ2-5; D might be TRBD1 (6 bases). Germline loops: CDR1 SGHRS, CDR2 YFSETQ. The CDR3 covers 15 residues. The germline V and J ends were trimmed by 4 bases and 0 bases, with 13 bases remaining between them. The CDR3 region has the DNA TGCGCCAGCAGCACAGGGACATCGTACCAAGAGACCCAGTACTTC. It translates to CASSTGTSYQETQYF. The variable domain in full, completed from reference TRBV5-1 and TRBJ2-5, reads KAGVTQTPRYLIKTRGQQVTLSCSPISGHRSVSWYQQTPGQGLQFLFEYFSETQRNKGNFPGRFSGRQFSNSRSEMNVSTLELGDSALYLCASSTGTSYQETQYFGPGTRLLVL.

This clone was seen a handful of times. V and J are TRBV6-5 and TRBJ2-2; D is perhaps TRBD2 (6 bases). This CDR3 contains 15 residues. Trimming left V 2 bases short and J 5 bases short, with 12 bases between. The V gene's germline CDR1 is MNHEY and CDR2 SVGAGI. This chain's CDR3 is CASSYAGGLTGELFF. The CDR3 bases are TGTGCCAGCAGTTACGCCGGGGGATTAACCGGGGAGCTGTTTTTT.

This clone has only one observation. V gene TRBV28 combines with J gene TRBJ1-2; D perhaps matches TRBD1 (5 bases). Germline CDR1 is MDHEN and CDR2 is SYDVKM. V was clipped by 7 bases and J by 7 bases, with 13 bases between them. This CDR3 has 12 residues. CDR3 in DNA: TGTGCCAGCACAGGGATGAGTGGTGGCTACACCTTC. It translates to CASTGMSGGYTF.

This clone was seen a single time. This chain links TRBV9 with TRBJ2-3; TRBD2 matches 8 bases. The CDR3 spans 17 residues. Trimming took 0 bases from V and 5 from J; bases not matched to a gene: 11. The germline V gene encodes CDR1 SGDLS and CDR2 YYNGEE. The CDR3 region is CASSVDLTGGQKDTQYF. CDR3 bases: TGTGCCAGCAGCGTAGATCTGACGGGGGGGCAAAAAGATACGCAGTATTTT.

The J gene is TRBJ2-3, the V gene TRBV9, with TRBD2 as a possible D gene (7 bases). V was shortened by 0 bases and J by 4 bases, with 12 bases between the two germline ends. The V gene's germline CDR1 is SGDLS and CDR2 YYNGEE. The CDR3 covers 15 residues. The CDR3 here is CASSVGGAGADTQYF. The CDR3 coding sequence is TGTGCCAGCAGCGTAGGGGGGGCGGGGGCAGATACGCAGTATTTT.

This rearrangement joins TRBV10-3 to TRBJ1-2; the D gene is possibly TRBD1 (6 bases). CDR3 size: 14 residues. V was shortened by 2 bases and J by 2 bases, with 9 bases between the two germline ends. Germline V CDR1 and CDR2: ENHRY, SYGVKD. CDR3 protein: CAISEMGANYGYTF. The CDR3 DNA reads as TGTGCCATCAGTGAGATGGGGGCGAACTATGGCTACACCTTC.

The chain links TRBV7-6 to TRBJ2-5; no firm D call. There are 11 residues in the CDR3. Trimming shortened V by 5 bases and J by 3 bases, and 4 bases separated the two germline ends. CDR1 and CDR2 from the germline V gene are SGHVS and FNYEAQ. DNA for the CDR3: TGTGCCAGCAGCACTAAAGAGACCCAGTACTTC. Amino acids: CASSTKETQYF.

Of note for this clone: Other DNA sequences within the sample encode an identical CDR3. The DNA of the CDR3 is TGTGCCGGAGGACAGCGGAACACTGAAGCTTTCTTT. Translating gives CAGGQRNTEAFF. The rearrangement uses TRBV2 and TRBJ1-1, with D possibly matching TRBD1 (6 bases). V shed 11 bases and J shed 1 base, with 11 bases lying between them. Germline V CDR1 and CDR2: SNHLY, FYNNEI. The CDR3 covers 12 residues.

J is TRBJ1-5 and V is TRBV28; TRBD1 is a possible D gene (6 bases). Between the trimmed V and J ends, which lost 8 bases and 3 bases, there was a span of 14 bases. The CDR3 spans 14 residues. Germline V gene sequence: CDR1 MDHEN, CDR2 SYDVKM. The DNA for the CDR3 is TGTGCCAGCTTAGGGGGGGGTTTCAATCAGCCCCAGCATTTT. This codes for CASLGGGFNQPQHF.

Details on this clone: At one end the junction does not follow the germline gene, possibly because of a read error. The rearrangement joins TRBV7-9 to TRBJ1-1, with a weak D call TRBD1 (5 bases). This CDR3 has 15 residues. Germline V gene lookup returns CDR1 SEHNR and CDR2 FQNEAQ (reference sequence). CDR3 nucleotide sequence: TGTTCCAGCAGCTTAGAGGGGCGCGTCCAACTGGAAGCTTTCTTT. It is translated as CSSSLEGRVQLEAFF. Full variable domain (outside the CDR3, taken from reference TRBV7-9 and TRBJ1-1): DTGVSQNPRHKITKRGQNVTFRCDPISEHNRLYWYRQTLGQGPEFLTYFQNEAQLEKSRLLSDRFSAERPKGSFSTLEIQRTEQGDSAMYLCSSSLEGRVQLEAFFGQGTRLTVV.

This clone was seen once. V gene TRBV19 combines with J gene TRBJ2-2, with 7 bases matching TRBD2. Unmatched junction bases numbered 5, after V lost 3 bases and J lost 4 bases. Germline V gene sequence: CDR1 LNHDA, CDR2 SQIVND (reference sequence). CDR3 length: 15 amino acids. In nucleotides, the CDR3 is TGTGCCAGTAGTATGGGGAGGGGAAGCACCGGGGAGCTGTTTTTT. It codes for CASSMGRGSTGELFF.

This clone was seen just once. The chain is built from TRBV13 and TRBJ1-1, with no clear D. The germline V gene has CDR1 PRHDT and CDR2 FYEKMQ (reference sequence). This CDR3 has 13 residues. V shed 3 bases and J shed 0 bases, with 5 bases lying between them. CDR3 amino acids: CASSFYMNTEAFF. The DNA for the CDR3 is TGTGCCAGCAGCTTTTACATGAACACTGAAGCTTTCTTT.

V usage is TRBV15 and J usage is TRBJ2-2, with a tentative D call TRBD1 (6 bases). Trimming removed 5 bases at V and 7 bases at J, with 14 bases between. CDR3 length: 14 amino acids. Germline V gene data show CDR1 as LNHNV and CDR2 as YYDKDF (reference sequence). The CDR3 DNA sequence: TGTGCCACCAGCGGTCTAACCAGGGGCGGGGAGCTGTTTTTT. Protein product: CATSGLTRGGELFF. The full variable domain, rest sourced from reference TRBV15 and TRBJ2-2, is DAMVIQNPRYQVTQFGKPVTLSCSQTLNHNVMYWYQQKSSQAPKLLFHYYDKDFNNEADTPDNFQSRRPNTSFCFLDIRSPGLGDTAMYLCATSGLTRGGELFFGEGSRLTVL.

The chain links TRBV19 to TRBJ1-1; a possible D gene is TRBD1 (5 bases). The CDR3 consists of 11 residues. The germline V gene encodes CDR1 LNHDA and CDR2 SQIVND (reference sequence). V was cut by 9 bases and J by 11 bases, with 16 bases left in between. Here the CDR3 DNA reads TGTGCCAGCGAAGCGGGGGTCGCGGCTTTCTTT. This encodes CASEAGVAAFF.

A remark on this clone: Compared with germline, one end of the junction differs, possibly owing to a read error. The genes are TRBV2 and TRBJ1-3, with 8 bases that match TRBD1. Germline assignment: CDR1 SNHLY and CDR2 FYNNEI. There are 15 residues in the CDR3. CDR3 sequence reads: CAGSEARTGGNTIYF. Written as DNA, the CDR3 is TGTGCCGGCAGTGAAGCGAGGACAGGGGGAAACACCATATATTTT. Looking up the rest from reference TRBV2 and TRBJ1-3 gives the full variable domain: EPEVTQTPSHQVTQMGQEVILRCVPISNHLYFYWYRQILGQKVEFLVSFYNNEISEKSEIFDDQFSVERPDGSNFTLKIRSTKLEDSAMYFCAGSEARTGGNTIYFGEGSWLTVV.

The rearrangement joins TRBV19 to TRBJ2-2; 8 nucleotides agree with TRBD1. This CDR3 is built from 14 residues. The germline gives CDR1 LNHDA, CDR2 SQIVND (reference sequence). V shed 8 bases and J 3 bases; nucleotides not matched to a gene: 5. CDR3: CASEGTGDTGELFF. Here the CDR3 DNA reads TGTGCCAGTGAAGGGACAGGTGACACCGGGGAGCTGTTTTTT.

V gene TRBV7-9 combines with J gene TRBJ1-6; D call uncertain. Germline V gene lookup returns CDR1 SEHNR and CDR2 FQNEAQ (reference sequence). Trimming took off 3 bases at V and 11 bases at J, with 8 bases between the two ends. The CDR3 is 12 amino acids. The CDR3 here is CASSLSSPPLHF. CDR3 DNA: TGTGCCAGCAGCTTGTCTTCCCCACCCCTCCACTTT.

The rearrangement links TRBV6-5 to TRBJ1-4, with 7 bases aligning to TRBD1. This CDR3 is 15 amino acids long. Germline V CDR1 and CDR2: MNHEY, SVGAGI. V gave up 2 bases and J gave up 8 bases; unmatched junction bases: 8. The CDR3: CASSYETGPREKLFF. The CDR3 DNA reads as TGTGCCAGCAGTTACGAGACAGGGCCTCGAGAAAAACTGTTTTTT.

This clone has a handful of counts. The chain carries TRBV30 and TRBJ2-2, with 7 bases lining up with TRBD2. V dropped 3 bases and J dropped 1; count of bases not matched to a gene: 11. This CDR3 region has 17 residues. Per the germline V gene, CDR1 is GTSNPN and CDR2 is SVGIG (reference sequence). This chain's CDR3 is CAWREGWVAGNTGELFF. CDR3 nucleotides: TGTGCCTGGAGGGAAGGTTGGGTAGCGGGGAACACCGGGGAGCTGTTTTTT.

V usage is TRBV6-5 and J usage is TRBJ2-1, with 11 bases lining up with TRBD2. This CDR3 spans 16 amino acids. Germline V gene sequence: CDR1 MNHEY, CDR2 SVGAGI. The ends lost 4 bases at V and 4 bases at J; junction bases unmatched: 6. In DNA form, the CDR3 reads TGTGCCAGCAGTTCGTTAGCGGGAGGGCCGTACAATGAGCAGTTCTTC. It specifies CASSSLAGGPYNEQFF.

The chain employs TRBV7-6 and TRBJ2-3; 8 bases are a match to TRBD2. The CDR3 length is 21 residues. The V gene end was trimmed by 0 bases and the J gene end by 6 bases; junction bases not matched to a gene: 23. The germline V gene encodes CDR1 SGHVS and CDR2 FNYEAQ. In nucleotides, the CDR3 is TGTGCCAGCAGCTTAGCTCCCTCGGTTGGGACTCCACCCGGGGGGGTGGATACGCAGTATTTT. Residues: CASSLAPSVGTPPGGVDTQYF.

This clone was observed a single time. The gene calls are TRBV5-4 and TRBJ2-3; 9 bases align to TRBD2. Germline-derived CDR1 and CDR2 are SGHNT and YYREEE (reference sequence). Germline trimming cut 4 bases from V and 5 bases from J; bases unmatched to any gene: 8. CDR3 length: 15 amino acids. The DNA of the CDR3 is TGTGCCAGCAGCCCCCAGCGGGAGGCGGGAGATACGCAGTATTTT. Protein sequence: CASSPQREAGDTQYF.

The chain joins TRBV10-3 to TRBJ2-7; D uncertain. This CDR3 comprises 14 residues. V was trimmed by 0 bases and J by 1 base, leaving 7 bases between them. Germline V lookup: CDR1 ENHRY, CDR2 SYGVKD. CDR3 sequence: CAISESAPSYEQYF. The CDR3 nucleotides read TGTGCCATCAGTGAGTCGGCCCCGTCCTACGAGCAGTACTTC.

The chain employs TRBV6-6 and TRBJ2-7; the D gene is possibly TRBD2 (5 bases). Per the germline V gene, CDR1 is MNHNY and CDR2 is SVGAGI (reference sequence). V lost 4 bases, J lost 0 bases, and 10 bases lay in between. The CDR3 spans 14 residues. CDR3: CASSSREASYEQYF. DNA for the CDR3: TGTGCCAGCAGTTCTCGGGAAGCCTCCTACGAGCAGTACTTC.

A word on this clone: A read error may produce the germline difference seen at one junction end. The chain employs TRBV7-6 and TRBJ2-2; 14 bases align to TRBD2. Looked up from germline, CDR1 is SGHVS and CDR2 is FNYEAQ. The CDR3 spans 18 residues. The CDR3 DNA follows: TGTGCCAGCAGCGCCGGACTAGCGGGAGGCCCAGGGGCCGGGAAGCTGTTTTTT. Its translation is CASSAGLAGGPGAGKLFF.

V and J are TRBV5-1 and TRBJ1-1; 10 bases align to TRBD1. V dropped 0 bases and J dropped 11; count of bases not matched to a gene: 10. This CDR3 has 15 residues. In germline, CDR1 is SGHRS, CDR2 YFSETQ. The CDR3 coding sequence is TGCGCCAGCAGCTTGGCCGGGGTGACAGGGGGCGATGCTTTCTTT. Amino acid sequence: CASSLAGVTGGDAFF.

The CDR3 nucleotides read TGCGCCAGCAACGGGCAACTAGCGGGGGGTGAGCAGTTCTTC. As protein: CASNGQLAGGEQFF. The chain is built from TRBV5-1 and TRBJ2-1; the match to TRBD2 covers 12 bases. The V gene end was trimmed by 6 bases and the J gene end by 9 bases; junction bases not matched to a gene: 7. The germline V gene has CDR1 SGHRS and CDR2 YFSETQ. The CDR3 is 14 amino acids.